These T cell receptor beta chains were read from a single sample in a study of T-cell reconstitution after alpha-beta-depleted transplantation in children. Using its own MiXCR run on the PCR reads, TCRdb lists one record per CDR3 protein. The table includes 200,000 to 250,000 distinct CDR3 sequences, about 9.2% detected once. The material was PBMCs from the stem cell graft donor, obtained from the stem cell graft. These receptors were taken from a human donor who donated a stem cell graft to a child with acute lymphoblastic leukemia. The conserved cysteine and the conserved F or W are not part of the CDR3 here. Not every row has a clone size; where given, it reads once, few, many or a size class.

J gene: TRBJ2-5; V gene: TRBV5-1; clone size: many; CDR3 protein: ASSSGTSGVQETQY
J gene: TRBJ1-5; V gene: TRBV24-1; clone size: few; CDR3 protein: ATSVQRPNQPQH
J gene: TRBJ2-7; V gene: TRBV20-1; clone size: .; CDR3 protein: SASRQGAHEQY
J gene: TRBJ1-1; V gene: TRBV12-3/TRBV12-4; clone size: .; CDR3 protein: ASRPTRENTEAF
J gene: TRBJ1-5; V gene: TRBV12-3/TRBV12-4; clone size: .; CDR3 protein: ASSGPQGAQH
J gene: TRBJ2-5; V gene: TRBV29-1; clone size: few; CDR3 protein: SGRFSGWETQY
J gene: TRBJ2-5; V gene: TRBV7-2; clone size: many; CDR3 protein: ASSLVVRGTQY
J gene: TRBJ2-7; V gene: TRBV3-1; clone size: few; CDR3 protein: ASSQEAGIFGYEQY
J gene: TRBJ1-1; V gene: TRBV20-1; clone size: many; CDR3 protein: SAHFIQGIDENTEAF
J gene: TRBJ2-3; V gene: TRBV29-1; clone size: many; CDR3 protein: SAGLAGGSDTQY
J gene: TRBJ2-5; V gene: TRBV11-2; clone size: .; CDR3 protein: ASSLFEKRETQY
J gene: TRBJ2-1; V gene: TRBV28; clone size: many; CDR3 protein: ASSGVADYNEQF
J gene: TRBJ2-3; V gene: TRBV6-5; clone size: many; CDR3 protein: ASRSFADTQY
J gene: TRBJ2-7; V gene: TRBV9; clone size: many; CDR3 protein: ASSVAGTGSYEQY